These T cell receptor beta chains were read from a single sample in a study of blood T cells in healthy people across ages. TCRdb reprocessed the 5' RACE reads via MiXCR and lists one record per CDR3 protein. This table holds over a million distinct CDR3 sequences, about 40% found once. Specimen: blood. The receptor source for this set is a woman younger than 30 in good health. Each CDR3 is given without its conserved first and last residue.

j_gene	v_gene	CDR3aa
TRBJ1-2	TRBV4-1	ASSQDPGSQSYGYT
TRBJ2-1	TRBV20-1	SASSLAGGRMNEQF
TRBJ1-1	TRBV29-1	SVEELSRDTEAF
TRBJ2-1	TRBV10-3	ATPFEGSYNEQF
TRBJ2-5	TRBV20-1	SARGELETQY
TRBJ1-5	TRBV7-9	ASSLVSGWPQH
TRBJ2-3	TRBV11-2	ASSLRGGALADTQY
TRBJ2-3	TRBV5-1	ASSLDGAPFTDTQY
TRBJ2-7	TRBV18	ASSPLSRGLEQY
TRBJ2-1	TRBV7-8	ASSYLDGAYNEQF
TRBJ2-3	TRBV5-5	ASSLRQGLSGGDTQY
TRBJ2-1	TRBV6-6	ASSYPSTGTNEQF
TRBJ2-3	TRBV10-3	AISESQRGTDTQY
TRBJ2-2	TRBV28	ASSARGELF
TRBJ2-4	TRBV5-1	ASSPRALGALAKNIQY
TRBJ1-5	TRBV4-1	ASSEQFVGSNQPQH
TRBJ2-7	TRBV6-1	ASRGRAKYEQY
TRBJ2-7	TRBV25-1	ASSEHSRPEQY
TRBJ2-3	TRBV2	ASMGGTDTQY
TRBJ2-3	TRBV29-1	SVLAGDVTDTQY
TRBJ2-7	TRBV6-6	ASKRASGPYEQY
TRBJ2-3	TRBV29-1	SVESGVNGDTQY
TRBJ1-1	TRBV20-1	SARVRGRRDTEAF
TRBJ2-6	TRBV27	ASSPVFPGANVLT
TRBJ1-6	TRBV20-1	SATRQTTTSPLH
TRBJ1-5	TRBV6-5	ASSRTQGNQPQH
TRBJ2-3	TRBV10-1	ASSDGSGGQTDTQY
TRBJ2-1	TRBV5-5	ASSRQNYNEQF
TRBJ2-7	TRBV29-1	SVIKRTGVYEQY
TRBJ2-1	TRBV7-9	ASSLGGLAGGYDEQF
TRBJ1-6	TRBV4-1	ASSQILGPGTVNNSPLH
TRBJ1-5	TRBV7-9	ASSSGQSNQPQH
TRBJ2-7	TRBV7-2	ASSLMGAYSYEQY
TRBJ2-7	TRBV12-5	ASGRTVFEQY
TRBJ1-5	TRBV7-9	ASSLGDGSNQPQH